What follows are 8 T cell receptor beta chains derived from one specimen sequenced in a study of persistence of HIV-infected CD4 T cells. Antigens for these TCRs are unknown. This was the immunoSEQ version 4 assay in survey mode. The protocol was immunoSEQ multiplex PCR, while the TCRdb copy is restricted to in-frame clones and leaves out a portion. The table lists under 45,000 clones, 89% of them singletons. Nonspecific anti-CD3/anti-CD28 bead stimulation represents the broad CD4+ T cell repertoire. CD4+ T cells upregulating both CD40 ligand and CD69 were sorted as responding cells. Here the sequenced sample was CD4+ T cells sorted from PBMCs after roughly 17-hour stimulation, taken from a patient who received antiretroviral therapy. These receptors originate from an adult man with HIV who was CMV-seropositive.

This chain links TRBV10-3 with TRBJ1-1, with a weak D call TRBD1 (5 bases). The CDR3 consists of 14 residues. With 7 bases removed from V and 1 base from J, the gap between germline ends came to 13 bases. From germline, CDR1 is ENHRY and CDR2 SYGVKD. The CDR3 bases are TGTGCCATCACCCCGACAGAAAAGAACACTGAAGCTTTCTTT. The encoded protein is CAITPTEKNTEAFF.

The rearrangement uses TRBV29-1 and TRBJ1-1; D is undetermined. CDR1 and CDR2 from the germline V gene are SQVTM and ANQGSEA. Trimming cost V 3 bases and J 0 bases, with 5 bases left between them. This CDR3 has 12 amino acids. CDR3 protein: CSVDRMNTEAFF. In nucleotides, the CDR3 is TGCAGCGTTGACAGGATGAACACTGAAGCTTTCTTT.

This chain connects TRBV6-5 to TRBJ2-2, with unresolved D. Germline assignment: CDR1 MNHEY and CDR2 SVGAGI. V dropped 2 bases and J dropped 8 bases, with 12 bases sitting between them. The length of the CDR3 is 14 residues. In DNA form, the CDR3 reads TGTGCCAGCAGTTACGGGTCCCCTAGGGGGGAGCTGTTTTTT. Protein sequence: CASSYGSPRGELFF.

The J gene is TRBJ1-1, the V gene TRBV7-9; weak D call: TRBD1 (6 bases). This CDR3 spans 15 amino acids. Germline CDR1 and CDR2: SEHNR and FQNEAQ (reference sequence). V lost 5 bases and J lost 0, with 13 bases in between. In DNA, the CDR3 is TGTGCCAGCAGCCCCCTGGGGGGCCTGAACACTGAAGCTTTCTTT. This encodes CASSPLGGLNTEAFF.

CDR3: CASSLHSTNEKLFF. DNA of the CDR3: TGTGCCAGCAGCTTACACTCAACTAATGAAAAACTGTTTTTT. The chain carries TRBV7-9 and TRBJ1-4; D call uncertain. Germline CDR1 SEHNR, CDR2 FQNEAQ (reference sequence). The CDR3 is 14 residues long. Trimming stripped 2 bases from V and 0 bases from J, with 4 bases between.

The J gene is TRBJ1-2, the V gene TRBV2; 8 bases are a match to TRBD1. Trimming removed 5 bases from V and 2 bases from J; junction bases left unmatched: 7. The CDR3 covers 15 residues. Germline CDR1 is SNHLY and CDR2 is FYNNEI. The CDR3 sequence: CASSRTGSRNYGYTF. The CDR3 bases are TGTGCCAGCAGTAGGACAGGGAGTCGGAACTATGGCTACACCTTC.

The chain couples TRBV6-5 to TRBJ1-3; the D is unclear. The CDR3 has 15 amino acids. Germline assignment: CDR1 MNHEY and CDR2 SVGAGI. The V and J ends lost 5 bases and 0 bases respectively, with 11 bases between them. The DNA for the CDR3 is TGTGCCAGCAGTCTTTACGGGAGCTCTGGAAACACCATATATTTT. Amino acid sequence: CASSLYGSSGNTIYF.

In DNA form, the CDR3 reads TGTGCCAGCAGTTACAAGGGGGGCTATGGCTACACCTTC. Translation gives CASSYKGGYGYTF. V gene TRBV6-5 combines with J gene TRBJ1-2; the D gene is possibly TRBD1 (6 bases). The V and J ends lost 2 bases and 4 bases respectively, with 8 bases between them. The CDR3 extends over 13 amino acids. The germline V gene encodes CDR1 MNHEY and CDR2 SVGAGI.